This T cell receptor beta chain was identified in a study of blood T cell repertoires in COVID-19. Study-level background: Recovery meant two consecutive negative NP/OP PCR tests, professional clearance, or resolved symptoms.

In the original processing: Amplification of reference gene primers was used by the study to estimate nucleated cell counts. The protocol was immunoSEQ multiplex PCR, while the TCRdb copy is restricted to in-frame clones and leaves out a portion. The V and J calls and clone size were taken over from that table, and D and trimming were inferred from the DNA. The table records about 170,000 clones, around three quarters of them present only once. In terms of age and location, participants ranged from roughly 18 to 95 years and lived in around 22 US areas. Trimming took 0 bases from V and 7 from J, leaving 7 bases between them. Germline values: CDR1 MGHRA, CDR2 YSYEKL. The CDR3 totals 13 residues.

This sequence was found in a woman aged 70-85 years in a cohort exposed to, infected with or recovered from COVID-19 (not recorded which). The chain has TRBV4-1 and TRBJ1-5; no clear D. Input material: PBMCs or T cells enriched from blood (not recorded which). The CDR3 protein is CASSQDLQQPQHF. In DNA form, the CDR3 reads TGCGCCAGCAGCCAAGATTTGCAGCAGCCCCAGCATTTT.